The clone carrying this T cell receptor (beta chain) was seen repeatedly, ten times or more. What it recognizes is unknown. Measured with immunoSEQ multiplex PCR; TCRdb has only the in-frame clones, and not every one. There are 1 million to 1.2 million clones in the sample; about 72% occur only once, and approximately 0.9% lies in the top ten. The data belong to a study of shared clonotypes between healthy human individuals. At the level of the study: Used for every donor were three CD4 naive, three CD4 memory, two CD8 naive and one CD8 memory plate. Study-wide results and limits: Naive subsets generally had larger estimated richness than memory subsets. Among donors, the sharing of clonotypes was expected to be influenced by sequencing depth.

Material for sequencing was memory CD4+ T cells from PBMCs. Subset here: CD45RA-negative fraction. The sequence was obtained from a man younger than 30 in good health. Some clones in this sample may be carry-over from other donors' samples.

As DNA, the CDR3 is TGTGCCAACCGAAGAGGACTAGCGGGAGGGAGCTCCTACAATGAGCAGTTCTTC. Its translation is CANRRGLAGGSSYNEQFF. This chain links TRBV21-1 with TRBJ2-1; the D segment call TRBD2 is taken from the table without a DNA check. TRBV21-1 is assigned pseudogene status. The CDR3 loop spans 18 amino acids.